Below are 5 T cell receptor beta chains sequenced from a single sample in a study of T cells expressing NK-cell markers. TCRdb re-called the 5' RACE reads; every CDR3 protein appears as one record, without DNA. The listing records about 380,000 distinct CDR3 sequences. Sequences were obtained from blood T cells: a sorted CD56 or NKG2C T cell subset, CD4+ or CD8+ T cells, or bulk PBMC T cells (not recorded which). The source of these receptors is a man aged 18 to 69 in good health.

The CDR3 loop is CASSDDSFYNSPLHF. The rearrangement uses TRBV2 and TRBJ1-6; the D call of TRBD1 rests on TCRdb alone, since no DNA is present to check it. Germline loops: CDR1 SNHLY, CDR2 FYNNEI. CDR3 length: 15 residues.

The CDR3: CASSSLTGGAFF. This chain links TRBV28 with TRBJ1-1; TCRdb's assignment of TRBD1 cannot be checked, as there is no DNA. Germline V CDR1 and CDR2: MDHEN, SYDVKM. The CDR3 runs to 12 residues.

The CDR3 loop reads CASSYRGNNEQFF. The rearrangement joins TRBV6-2 or TRBV6-3 to TRBJ2-1. Per germline, CDR1 MNHEY and CDR2 SVGEGT. This CDR3 region has 13 residues.

This chain joins TRBV6-5 and TRBJ2-4; TCRdb's D call, TRBD2, is unchecked because there is no DNA. From germline, CDR1 is MNHEY and CDR2 SVGAGI. The CDR3 runs to 16 residues. CDR3 loop: CASSYYQTGPSAIQYF.

The chain couples TRBV20-1 to TRBJ2-1; TCRdb's D call of TRBD1 is untestable without DNA. The germline V gene encodes CDR1 DFQATT and CDR2 SNEGSKA (reference sequence). This CDR3 is 13 amino acids long. The CDR3 loop reads CSASRGQYNEQFF.